The text below deals with one T cell receptor (beta chain). Germline CDR1 LGHNA, CDR2 YSLEER. The V and J ends lost 1 base and 7 bases respectively, with 17 bases between them. The CDR3 totals 16 residues. This entry is derived from a study of blood T cell repertoires in COVID-19. Overall study: The study drew acute and convalescent COVID-19 samples from the United States, Italy and Spain. PBMCs, B-cell-depleted T cells, or T cells provided the cDNA or gDNA that made up the material.

Original processing methods: Amplification from reference gene primers served as the basis for estimated nucleated cell counts. Data came from immunoSEQ multiplex PCR; TCRdb stores just in-frame clones and leaves some out. V, J and clone size were drawn from that table, and D and trimming were deduced from the DNA. The profile covers about 90,000 clones, with around 85% appearing a single time and over 9.5% taken by the ten largest. The clonotype comes from a woman in her 70s with active or convalescent COVID-19. This chain uses TRBV4-3 with TRBJ2-1; D is uncertain. Material: peripheral blood. CDR3 nucleotides: TGCGCCAGCAGCCAAGTCGCAGGTGATACTTTTAATGAGCAGTTCTTC. As protein: CASSQVAGDTFNEQFF.